This T cell receptor beta chain is from a study of monozygotic twins with cystic fibrosis (dated by TCRdb to the early 2020s). Notes on the research overall: Barcoded libraries were prepared with about 15 PCR cycles from approximately 2.8 micrograms of fragmented DNA. The study compared TCR beta repertoires within and between 16 monozygotic twin pairs with cystic fibrosis to assess genetic influence on V and J gene usage. Ten female and six male twin pairs, aged about 2.0 to 36.4 years (median roughly 9.3 years) and mostly children and adolescents, were included in the cohort. Twins were ranked among over a thousand cohort participants for weight-for-height and FEVPerc (FEV1 disease centile) on the day of blood sampling. Data for three of the twin pairs had previously been reported in another context. What the authors observed across the whole study: Simpson clonality tended to be low (median roughly 0.01), which suggests a naive-dominated repertoire, although clonality was higher in the most severely affected patients. Significantly higher nucleotide-identical clonotype sharing was observed within monozygotic CF twin pairs than between unrelated CF individuals (P = 0.000026, Mann-Whitney). Only a small cohort was studied, and no association of shared CDR3 numbers with age, concordance or disease severity was found. V gene usage was most similar to the co-twin for 13 of 16 pairs, and J usage for 8 of 16 pairs, suggesting genetic constraints.

In regard to this clone: Its recognized antigen is unknown. Base qualities were left out, and no much larger clone turns up one base away.

TCR beta CDR3 regions were amplified by multiplex PCR using the immunoSEQ immune profiling system, following the manufacturer's instructions. An Illumina NextSeq system was used to carry out the sequencing. The paper's data handling went like this. The immunoSEQ Analyzer platform handled processing of the sequence data, and clonality was calculated by taking the square root of Simpson's index of productive rearrangements. Similarity in V and J usage was quantified by Jensen-Shannon distance, and CDR3 generation probabilities were calculated with OLGA. The immuneACCESS database (August 2020) and VDJdb (December 2020) were searched for shared CDR3 sequences. The immuneACCESS repertoire file appears here via TCRdb, limited to in-frame rearrangements. These files lack a portion of the clones; in checked studies, under half of the deficit traces to unresolved V genes, and the cause of the others is not known. Clone size and V and J calls were adopted from that table, with D and trimming inferred from the DNA. Counted in this sample were some 33,000 clones; just over 90% of them appeared once. Jointly, the top ten make up less than 0.2% of the sample.

V was cut back by 5 bases and J by 3 bases, leaving a gap of 21 bases between them. CDR1 is given as LGHNT and CDR2 as FRNRAP, both from the germline V gene. Its CDR3 holds 17 amino acids, cysteine through phenylalanine. CDR3 DNA only is kept here, 51 bases in frame from base 1. The twin pairs came from the European Cystic Fibrosis Twin and Sibling Study Cohort, a cohort that recruited patients from 170 or so CF clinics across 14 European countries. Zygosity and CFTR genotype were confirmed in-house, and zygosity was tested by multiplex PCR of nine short tandem repeat loci. Each twin gave a peripheral blood sample, and clinical parameters were documented on that same day of blood sampling. Phenol/chloroform extraction was used to isolate genomic DNA from peripheral blood cells, and the DNA was then kept in TE buffer at 4 degrees C.

Material: blood. The source is a boy aged 2 to 10 with cystic fibrosis. Recombination connected TRBV12-5 to TRBJ2-3, with TRBD1 as a weak D call on 8 bases. The nucleotide sequence is TGTGCTAGTGGTCCCGGGGGGCAGGGGGCAAGGACAGATACGCAGTATTTT. This sequence encodes CASGPGGQGARTDTQYF. When the CDR3 is completed using the reference TRBV12-5 and TRBJ2-3 genes on either side, the full variable domain is DARVTQTPRHKVTEMGQEVTMRCQPILGHNTVFWYRQTMMQGLELLAYFRNRAPLDDSGMPKDRFSAEMPDATLATLKIQPSEPRDSAVYFCASGPGGQGARTDTQYFGPGTRLTVL.